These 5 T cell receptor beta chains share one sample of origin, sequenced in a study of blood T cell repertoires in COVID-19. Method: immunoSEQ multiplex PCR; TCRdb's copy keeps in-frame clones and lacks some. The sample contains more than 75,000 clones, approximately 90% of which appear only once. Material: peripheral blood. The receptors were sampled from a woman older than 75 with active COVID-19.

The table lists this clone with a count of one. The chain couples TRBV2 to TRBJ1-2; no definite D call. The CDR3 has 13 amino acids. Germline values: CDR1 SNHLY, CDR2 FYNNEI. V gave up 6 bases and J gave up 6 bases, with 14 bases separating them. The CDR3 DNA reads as TGTGCCAGCAGGTCCCGACAAACGGATGGCTACACCTTC. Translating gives CASRSRQTDGYTF.

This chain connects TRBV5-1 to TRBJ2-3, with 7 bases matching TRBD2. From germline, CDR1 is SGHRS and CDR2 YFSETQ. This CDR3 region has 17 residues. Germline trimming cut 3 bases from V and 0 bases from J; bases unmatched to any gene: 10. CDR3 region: CASSSVAGGVSTDTQYF. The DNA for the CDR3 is TGCGCCAGCAGCTCTGTAGCGGGTGGGGTGAGCACAGATACGCAGTATTTT.

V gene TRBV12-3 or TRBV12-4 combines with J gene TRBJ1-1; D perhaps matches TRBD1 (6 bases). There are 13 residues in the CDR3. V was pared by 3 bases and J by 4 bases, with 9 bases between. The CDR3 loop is CASSFGRGTEAFF. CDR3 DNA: TGTGCCAGCAGTTTTGGCAGGGGCACTGAAGCTTTCTTT.

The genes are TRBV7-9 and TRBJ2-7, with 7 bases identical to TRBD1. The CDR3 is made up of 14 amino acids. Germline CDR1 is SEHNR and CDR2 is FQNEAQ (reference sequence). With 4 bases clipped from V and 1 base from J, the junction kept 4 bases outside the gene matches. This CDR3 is CASSSATGSYEQYF. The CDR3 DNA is TGTGCCAGCAGCTCCGCGACAGGGTCCTACGAGCAGTACTTC.

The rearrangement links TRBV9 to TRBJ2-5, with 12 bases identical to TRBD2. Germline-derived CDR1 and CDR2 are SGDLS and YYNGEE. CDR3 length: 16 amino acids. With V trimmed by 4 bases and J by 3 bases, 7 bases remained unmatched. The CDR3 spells CASSPPRLAGEETQYF. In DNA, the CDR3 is TGTGCCAGCAGCCCGCCGCGACTAGCGGGGGAAGAGACCCAGTACTTC.